The 14 T cell receptor beta chains given below trace back to one sample, sequenced in a study of early T cells in non-severe SARS-CoV-2 infection. TCRdb ran MiXCR on the 5' RACE reads and lists one entry per CDR3 protein. This table holds approximately 97,000 distinct CDR3 sequences, 13% found once. Sequencing used whole blood. All receptors come from an adult who was a healthcare worker with PCR-confirmed SARS-CoV-2 infection or an uninfected control (not recorded which).

This clonotype was picked up a small number of times. J is TRBJ2-2 and V is TRBV6-6; 13 positions agree with TRBD2. J was trimmed by 1 base and V by 5 bases; bases with no gene match: 4. Looked up from germline, CDR1 is MNHNY and CDR2 is SVGAGI (reference sequence). The CDR3 spans 17 residues. The chain's CDR3 is CASSTTSGRENTGELFF. The CDR3 nucleotides are TGTGCCAGCAGTACTACTAGCGGGAGGGAGAACACCGGGGAGCTGTTTTTT.

This clonotype came up many times. V and J are TRBV7-2 and TRBJ1-5; D gene ambiguous. Looked up from germline, CDR1 is SGHTA and CDR2 is FQGNSA. V lost 7 bases and J lost 9, with 10 bases in between. The CDR3 totals 11 residues. For the CDR3, the DNA is TGTGCCAGCAACCAGGAAGGGCCCCAGCATTTT. The encoded protein is CASNQEGPQHF.

This clonotype showed up many times. The chain recombines TRBV7-2 with TRBJ2-5, with D uncertain. CDR1 and CDR2 (germline): SGHTA, FQGNSA. The CDR3 runs 14 residues. Trimming shortened V by 2 bases and J by 1 base, and 8 bases separated the two germline ends. The CDR3 region is CASSLRAAQETQYF. The CDR3 DNA is TGTGCCAGCAGCTTAAGGGCAGCCCAAGAGACCCAGTACTTC. The full variable domain, rest sourced from reference TRBV7-2 and TRBJ2-5, is GAGVSQSPSNKVTEKGKDVELRCDPISGHTALYWYRQSLGQGLEFLIYFQGNSAPDKSGLPSDRFSAERTGGSVSTLTIQRTQQEDSAVYLCASSLRAAQETQYFGPGTRLLVL.

A few counts support this clonotype. V is TRBV7-9 and J is TRBJ2-4; D is perhaps TRBD2 (6 bases). The CDR3 runs 15 residues. Trimming shortened V by 8 bases and J by 3 bases, and 17 bases separated the two germline ends. From germline, CDR1 is SEHNR and CDR2 FQNEAQ (reference sequence). The CDR3 DNA reads TGTGCCAGCGGCGGGACCCGAAGGGGCAAAAACATTCAGTACTTC. Its translation is CASGGTRRGKNIQYF. The full variable domain, in which reference TRBV7-9 and TRBJ2-4 provide the parts outside the CDR3, is DTGVSQNPRHKITKRGQNVTFRCDPISEHNRLYWYRQTLGQGPEFLTYFQNEAQLEKSRLLSDRFSAERPKGSFSTLEIQRTEQGDSAMYLCASGGTRRGKNIQYFGAGTRLSVL.

The gene calls are TRBV20-1 and TRBJ1-2; tentative D call: TRBD1 (6 bases). With 7 bases removed from V and 6 bases from J, the gap between germline ends came to 18 bases. This CDR3 region has 13 residues. Germline V gene lookup returns CDR1 DFQATT and CDR2 SNEGSKA (reference sequence). The CDR3 protein is CSGRGGQGDGYTF. The CDR3 DNA reads TGCAGTGGGCGTGGGGGGCAGGGCGATGGCTACACCTTC.

The V call is TRBV7-2, the J call TRBJ2-1; D perhaps matches TRBD2 (5 bases). From germline, CDR1 is SGHTA and CDR2 FQGNSA. Deletions cut 5 bases from V and 2 bases from J, with 16 bases between. CDR3 length equals 16 residues. CDR3 sequence reads: CASSPAAGVTYNEQFF. CDR3 bases: TGTGCCAGCAGCCCAGCCGCGGGCGTTACCTACAATGAGCAGTTCTTC.

This clonotype was detected many times. The rearrangement joins TRBV5-5 to TRBJ1-1; 8 bases match TRBD1. Germline values: CDR1 SGHKS, CDR2 YYEKEE (reference sequence). The CDR3 is 12 amino acids. Trimming removed 4 bases from V and 11 bases from J; junction bases left unmatched: 7. Written as DNA, the CDR3 is TGTGCCAGCAGCCCGGTGGACAGGGAGGCTTTCTTT. Protein product: CASSPVDREAFF.

The table lists this clonotype with a few counts. This sequence joins TRBV29-1 and TRBJ1-2, with 10 bases fitting TRBD1. The CDR3 contains 16 residues. The ends lost 1 base at V and 0 bases at J; junction bases unmatched: 5. Germline loops: CDR1 SQVTM, CDR2 ANQGSEA. The DNA for the CDR3 is TGCAGCGTTGAAGCGGGACAGGGGTTAGCTAACTATGGCTACACCTTC. Protein sequence: CSVEAGQGLANYGYTF.

This clonotype was observed many times. The chain's CDR3 is CASSDRINEKLFF. CDR3 in DNA: TGTGCCAGCAGCGACAGGATTAATGAAAAACTGTTTTTT. The J gene is TRBJ1-4, the V gene TRBV28; D might be TRBD1 (6 bases). CDR1 and CDR2 from the germline V gene are MDHEN and SYDVKM. The V end was cut by 6 bases, the J end by 4 bases, with 9 bases between. This CDR3 region has 13 residues.

The table lists this clonotype with a few counts. The V and J genes are TRBV27 and TRBJ2-7, with no clear D. V lost 6 bases and J 3 bases, leaving 18 bases between the germline ends. Germline-derived CDR1 and CDR2 are MNHEY and SMNVEV (reference sequence). The CDR3 is 15 amino acids. The CDR3 is CASSPVKLHNYEQYF. The CDR3, as DNA: TGTGCCAGCAGCCCCGTGAAACTCCACAACTACGAGCAGTACTTC.

A word on this clonotype: A read error is possible here, since a much larger clone lies one base away. V is TRBV6-2 or TRBV6-3 and J is TRBJ2-7; D unclear. The CDR3 is 11 residues long. Germline CDR1 reads MNHEY; CDR2 reads SVGEGT. Trimming removed 6 bases at V and 3 bases at J, with 6 bases between. In DNA, the CDR3 is TGTGCCAGCAGCCAATTCTACGAGCAGTACTTC. Its protein is CASSQFYEQYF.

In its sample, this clonotype was seen a few times. The V and J genes are TRBV20-1 and TRBJ2-2, with D maybe TRBD2 (5 bases). CDR1 is DFQATT, CDR2 SNEGSKA, per germline (reference sequence). The V and J ends lost 3 bases and 6 bases respectively, with 14 bases between them. The CDR3 runs 14 residues. The CDR3 here is CSASTRVEAGELFF. DNA of the CDR3: TGCAGTGCTAGTACGAGGGTTGAAGCCGGGGAGCTGTTTTTT.

The J gene is TRBJ1-5, the V gene TRBV27; D unclear. The CDR3 is made up of 13 amino acids. CDR1 and CDR2 from the germline V gene are MNHEY and SMNVEV (reference sequence). The germline V and J ends were trimmed by 5 bases and 7 bases, with 12 bases remaining between them. DNA of the CDR3: TGTGCCAGCAGTCCGTTCTTGGGGCAGCCCCAGCATTTT. Its translation is CASSPFLGQPQHF.

As concerns this clonotype: In this CDR3 the conserved last residue, phenylalanine or tryptophan, is missing, so a read error is likely. The rearrangement uses TRBV20-1 and TRBJ2-4; 9 bases map to TRBD2. This CDR3 is built from 13 residues. Trimming removed 5 bases from V and 8 bases from J; junction bases left unmatched: 7. Germline V gene data show CDR1 as DFQATT and CDR2 as SNEGSKA (reference sequence). CDR3 nucleotide sequence: TGCAGTGCTCAAGGGCCTAGCGGGGACATTCAGTACCTC. Translated, it gives CSAQGPSGDIQYL.